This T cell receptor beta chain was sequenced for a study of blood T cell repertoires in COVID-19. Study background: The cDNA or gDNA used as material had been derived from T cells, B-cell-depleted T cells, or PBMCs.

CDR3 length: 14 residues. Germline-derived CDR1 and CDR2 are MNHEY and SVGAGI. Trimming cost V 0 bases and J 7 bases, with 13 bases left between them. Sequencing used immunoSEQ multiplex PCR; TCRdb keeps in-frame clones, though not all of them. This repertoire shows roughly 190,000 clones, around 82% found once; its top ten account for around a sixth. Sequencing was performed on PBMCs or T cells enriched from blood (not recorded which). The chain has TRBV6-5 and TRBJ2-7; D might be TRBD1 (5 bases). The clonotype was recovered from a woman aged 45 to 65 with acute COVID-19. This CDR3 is CASSYSASGWEQYV. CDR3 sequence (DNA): TGTGCCAGCAGTTACTCGGCGTCAGGGTGGGAGCAGTACGTC.